These 24 T cell receptor beta chains came from one sample sequenced in a study of Graves' ophthalmopathy and Graves' hyperthyroidism. Transcripts of RNA were the source for amplifying TCR beta CDR3 regions. Second-round multiplex PCR came after a first-round RT-PCR that employed HTBI primers. TCRdb re-analysed the multiplex PCR reads in MiXCR, keeping a single row per CDR3 protein. The table has some 350,000 distinct CDR3 sequences, about a sixth seen once. Material: peripheral blood. The source of these receptors is an adult woman with stable Graves' hyperthyroidism.

This clonotype occurred many times. The chain joins TRBV27 to TRBJ1-5; no reliable D call. V lost 0 bases to trimming and J lost 11 bases, with 14 bases between them. Germline CDR1 reads MNHEY; CDR2 reads SMNVEV (reference sequence). This CDR3 has 14 amino acids. The CDR3 protein is CASSLSSDRTAQHF. The CDR3 DNA reads as TGTGCCAGCAGTTTATCCTCAGACCGTACGGCCCAGCATTTT.

This clonotype came up many times. V usage is TRBV12-3 or TRBV12-4 and J usage is TRBJ2-7, with TRBD2 identical over 11 bases. The CDR3 is made up of 15 amino acids. After removal of 6 bases from V and 5 bases from J, the junction contained 9 bases not matched to a gene. Here the CDR3 reads CASSPPTSGTHEQYF. The CDR3 DNA sequence: TGTGCCAGCAGCCCTCCGACTAGCGGGACACACGAGCAGTACTTC.

V is TRBV6-1 and J is TRBJ1-6; no clear D. The germline CDR1 and CDR2 sequences are MNHNS and SASEGT. The CDR3 is made up of 15 amino acids. Trimming shortened V by 1 base and J by 9 bases, and 13 bases separated the two germline ends. The CDR3 sequence is CASSEVRVARSPLHF. DNA of the CDR3: TGTGCCAGCAGTGAAGTGCGGGTGGCGCGTTCACCCCTCCACTTT.

This clonotype was detected many times. The chain couples TRBV5-1 to TRBJ1-1; the D is unclear. The germline V and J ends were trimmed by 2 bases and 11 bases, with 13 bases remaining between them. CDR1 and CDR2 (germline): SGHRS, YFSETQ. The CDR3 extends over 12 amino acids. The DNA for the CDR3 is TGCGCCAGCAGCTTCTACGGATCGCAGGCTTTCTTT. It encodes CASSFYGSQAFF.

The chain joins TRBV5-1 to TRBJ2-1; 7 positions agree with TRBD2. Unmatched junction bases numbered 10, after V lost 4 bases and J lost 0 bases. The CDR3 totals 17 residues. The germline V gene has CDR1 SGHRS and CDR2 YFSETQ. CDR3 region: CASSGIGGGSSYNEQFF. Written as DNA, the CDR3 is TGCGCCAGCAGCGGTATAGGTGGCGGGAGCTCCTACAATGAGCAGTTCTTC.

This clonotype has a count of ten or more. The genes are TRBV9 and TRBJ2-5; D unresolved. The CDR3 has 14 amino acids. Trimming took 0 bases from V and 1 from J, leaving 7 bases between them. Looked up from germline, CDR1 is SGDLS and CDR2 is YYNGEE. CDR3 loop: CASSVAGTQETQYF. CDR3 bases: TGTGCCAGCAGCGTAGCGGGCACCCAAGAGACCCAGTACTTC.

This clonotype came up many times. This chain links TRBV10-3 with TRBJ1-2, with no clear D. The CDR3 has 15 amino acids. Germline V gives CDR1 ENHRY, CDR2 SYGVKD. The V and J ends lost 4 bases and 1 base respectively, with 13 bases between them. The CDR3 bases are TGTGCCATCAGTGGCCCGGACGATATTAACTATGGCTACACCTTC. Residues: CAISGPDDINYGYTF.

In this sample, this clonotype turned up many times. The chain has TRBV20-1 and TRBJ2-5; 11 positions agree with TRBD1. Germline V CDR1 and CDR2: DFQATT, SNEGSKA (reference sequence). The CDR3 spans 12 residues. Germline trimming cut 5 bases from V and 8 bases from J; bases unmatched to any gene: 4. Written as DNA, the CDR3 is TGCAGTGCTGGGACAGGGGGTACTACCCAGTACTTC. Its protein is CSAGTGGTTQYF.

This clonotype has ten or more counts. The V call is TRBV5-1, the J call TRBJ2-2; D call uncertain. V was shortened by 4 bases and J by 5 bases, with 15 bases between the two germline ends. CDR3 length equals 15 residues. Germline CDR1 reads SGHRS; CDR2 reads YFSETQ. CDR3 region: CASSEQPLGTGELFF. The CDR3 nucleotides read TGCGCCAGCAGCGAACAGCCTCTGGGGACCGGGGAGCTGTTTTTT.

This clonotype was seen a few times. The rearrangement links TRBV19 to TRBJ2-4, with D perhaps being TRBD1 or TRBD2 (5 bases each). V lost 5 bases to trimming and J lost 8 bases, with 19 bases between them. The CDR3 loop spans 15 amino acids. Looked up from germline, CDR1 is LNHDA and CDR2 is SQIVND (reference sequence). In DNA form, the CDR3 reads TGTGCCAGTAGTTCTTCCAGGGAGATGTGGGACATTCAGTACTTC. Translation gives CASSSSREMWDIQYF. Supplemented by reference TRBV19 and TRBJ2-4, the full variable domain reads DGGITQSPKYLFRKEGQNVTLSCEQNLNHDAMYWYRQDPGQGLRLIYYSQIVNDFQKGDIAEGYSVSREKKESFPLTVTSAQKNPTAFYLCASSSSREMWDIQYFGAGTRLSVL.

This clonotype was counted at least ten times. This sequence joins TRBV28 and TRBJ2-7; TRBD1 agrees at 10 bases. V lost 5 bases to trimming and J lost 1 base; unmatched junction nucleotides: 5. Germline lookup yields CDR1 MDHEN and CDR2 SYDVKM. CDR3 length equals 15 residues. The CDR3 sequence: CASSPWTGGSYEQYF. For the CDR3, the DNA is TGTGCCAGCAGTCCCTGGACAGGGGGTTCCTACGAGCAGTACTTC.

This chain connects TRBV2 to TRBJ2-7, with TRBD2 matching over 8 bases. The V gene's germline CDR1 is SNHLY and CDR2 FYNNEI. There are 16 residues in the CDR3. V dropped 2 bases and J dropped 0; count of bases not matched to a gene: 6. CDR3 bases: TGTGCCAGCAGTGAAAGTGGTCTAGCGGGCTCCTACGAGCAGTACTTC. Protein: CASSESGLAGSYEQYF.

This clonotype has at least ten counts. V is TRBV6-2 or TRBV6-3 and J is TRBJ1-6; 8 bases line up with TRBD1. Per the germline V gene, CDR1 is MNHEY and CDR2 is SVGEGT. CDR3 size: 14 residues. V trimming: 6 bases; J trimming: 10 bases; junction bases outside the gene matches: 8. The CDR3: CASSGQGGRSPLHF. Here the CDR3 DNA reads TGTGCCAGCAGCGGACAGGGCGGTCGCTCACCCCTCCACTTT.

The J gene is TRBJ1-2, the V gene TRBV18; unclear D gene. V was shortened by 3 bases and J by 5 bases, with 10 bases between the two germline ends. The germline gives CDR1 KGHSH, CDR2 LQKENI. The CDR3 runs to 13 residues. CDR3 in amino acids: CASSPQEQYGYTF. Here the CDR3 DNA reads TGTGCCAGCTCACCCCAGGAACAGTATGGCTACACCTTC.

This clonotype was recorded many times. The rearrangement joins TRBV11-1 to TRBJ1-2; 11 bases line up with TRBD1. Germline V gives CDR1 SGHAT, CDR2 FQDESV (reference sequence). V was clipped by 1 base and J by 8 bases; unmatched bases: 12. The CDR3 spans 17 residues. The DNA of the CDR3 is TGTGCCAGCAGCTTAGTCTCCGGGACAGGGGGTTCGAGGGGCTACACCTTC. Translating gives CASSLVSGTGGSRGYTF.

This clonotype has at least ten counts. The chain joins TRBV6-5 to TRBJ1-1, with TRBD1 as a possible D gene (5 bases). Germline loops: CDR1 MNHEY, CDR2 SVGAGI. The CDR3 spans 12 residues. Trimming removed 5 bases from V and 8 bases from J, with 12 bases in between. The chain's CDR3 is CASSRGGGEAFF. CDR3 sequence (DNA): TGTGCCAGCAGTCGCGGGGGGGGGGAAGCTTTCTTT.

This clonotype was recorded many times. V usage is TRBV6-1 and J usage is TRBJ2-7; 7 bases agree with TRBD2. The CDR3 has 15 residues. V gave up 3 bases and J gave up 0 bases; unmatched junction bases: 5. From germline, CDR1 is MNHNS and CDR2 SASEGT. The CDR3 region has the DNA TGTGCCAGCAGTGACCGGGACTACCCCTCCTACGAGCAGTACTTC. Residues: CASSDRDYPSYEQYF.

In this sample, this clonotype turned up many times. DNA for the CDR3: TGTGCCAGCAGCCGACCCGGGGGTGGCTATGGCTACACCTTC. It encodes CASSRPGGGYGYTF. The J gene is TRBJ1-2, the V gene TRBV13; tentatively, D is TRBD1 (5 bases). There are 14 residues in the CDR3. Germline loops: CDR1 PRHDT, CDR2 FYEKMQ (reference sequence). V was shortened by 5 bases and J by 4 bases, with 14 bases between the two germline ends.

This clonotype has at least ten counts. This chain links TRBV4-3 with TRBJ2-6; maybe TRBD2 (5 bases). This CDR3 region has 15 residues. Germline values: CDR1 LGHNA, CDR2 YSLEER. Trimming pared 2 bases from V and 2 bases from J, leaving 7 bases between. For the CDR3, the DNA is TGCGCCAGCAGCCAAAGAGGGCCTGGGGCCAACGTCCTGACTTTC. The encoded protein is CASSQRGPGANVLTF.

This chain connects TRBV5-1 to TRBJ2-5, with a tentative D call TRBD1 (6 bases). Germline V CDR1 and CDR2: SGHRS, YFSETQ. This CDR3 has 14 amino acids. V was pared by 2 bases and J by 5 bases, with 13 bases between. The CDR3 nucleotides read TGCGCCAGCAGCTTTACCACAGGGCGGGAGACCCAGTACTTC. Protein: CASSFTTGRETQYF. Drawing the rest from reference TRBV5-1 and TRBJ2-5, the complete variable domain is KAGVTQTPRYLIKTRGQQVTLSCSPISGHRSVSWYQQTPGQGLQFLFEYFSETQRNKGNFPGRFSGRQFSNSRSEMNVSTLELGDSALYLCASSFTTGRETQYFGPGTRLLVL.

This clonotype was detected ten times or more. The rearrangement links TRBV3-1 to TRBJ2-7; TRBD2 aligns across 7 bases. CDR1 is LGHDT and CDR2 is YNNKEL in the germline V gene (reference sequence). The CDR3 runs to 15 residues. V was pared by 4 bases and J by 3 bases, with 9 bases of the junction left unmatched. The CDR3 sequence is CASSPGRERGYEQYF. The CDR3 region has the DNA TGTGCCAGCAGCCCAGGAAGGGAGCGGGGCTACGAGCAGTACTTC.

There are many counts of this clonotype. The chain combines TRBV30 with TRBJ2-7; tentatively, D is TRBD1 (5 bases). The CDR3 length is 13 residues. Trimming stripped 1 base from V and 3 bases from J, with 10 bases between. In germline, CDR1 is GTSNPN, CDR2 SVGIG (reference sequence). The CDR3 loop reads CAWSGPGYYEQYF. The CDR3 coding sequence is TGTGCCTGGAGTGGACCAGGGTACTACGAGCAGTACTTC.

Ten or more counts support this clonotype. The rearrangement links TRBV12-3 or TRBV12-4 to TRBJ1-6; 9 bases fit TRBD1. The CDR3 is made up of 18 amino acids. With V trimmed by 3 bases and J by 12 bases, 18 bases remained unmatched. The CDR3 DNA reads as TGTGCCAGCAGTTTGGGGACAGGGTACAATGCGGGTAGAGTACCCCTCCACTTT. This codes for CASSLGTGYNAGRVPLHF.

This clonotype has ten or more counts. The rearrangement uses TRBV28 and TRBJ1-6; the D gene is possibly TRBD1 (6 bases). V was pared by 3 bases and J by 7 bases, with 16 bases between. Germline CDR1 MDHEN, CDR2 SYDVKM. This CDR3 has 16 amino acids. CDR3 sequence (DNA): TGTGCCAGCAGTTTCTCGGGGGGCGCTTGGAATTCACCCCTCCACTTT. Translated: CASSFSGGAWNSPLHF.